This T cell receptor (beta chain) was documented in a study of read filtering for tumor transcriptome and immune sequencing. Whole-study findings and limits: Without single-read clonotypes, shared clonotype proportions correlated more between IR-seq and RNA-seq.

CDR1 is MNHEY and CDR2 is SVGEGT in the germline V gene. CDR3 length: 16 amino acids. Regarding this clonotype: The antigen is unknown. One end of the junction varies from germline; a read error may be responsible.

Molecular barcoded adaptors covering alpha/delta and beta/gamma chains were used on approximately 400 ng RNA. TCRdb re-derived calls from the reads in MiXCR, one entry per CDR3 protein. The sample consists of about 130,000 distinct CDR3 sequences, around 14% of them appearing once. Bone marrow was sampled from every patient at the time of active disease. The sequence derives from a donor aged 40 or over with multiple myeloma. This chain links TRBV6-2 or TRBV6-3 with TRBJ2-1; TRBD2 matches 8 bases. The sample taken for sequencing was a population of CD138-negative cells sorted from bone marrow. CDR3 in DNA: TGTGCCAGCAGTCAACAGCGGGAGAGCTCCTCCAATGAGCAGTTCTTC. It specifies CASSQQRESSSNEQFF.